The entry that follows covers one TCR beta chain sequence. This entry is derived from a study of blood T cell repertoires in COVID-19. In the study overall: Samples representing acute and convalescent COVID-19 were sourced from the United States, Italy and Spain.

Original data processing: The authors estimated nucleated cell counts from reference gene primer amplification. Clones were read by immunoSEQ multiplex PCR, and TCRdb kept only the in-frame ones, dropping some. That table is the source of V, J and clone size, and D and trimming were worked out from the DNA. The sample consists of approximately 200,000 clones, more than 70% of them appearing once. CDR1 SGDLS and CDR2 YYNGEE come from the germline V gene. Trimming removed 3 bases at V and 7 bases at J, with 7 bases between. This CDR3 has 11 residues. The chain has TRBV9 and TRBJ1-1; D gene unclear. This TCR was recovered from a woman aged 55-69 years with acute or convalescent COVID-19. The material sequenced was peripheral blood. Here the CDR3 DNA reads TGTGCCAGCAGCGCCGCCGGTGAAGCTTTCTTT. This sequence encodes CASSAAGEAFF.